This TCR beta chain was identified in a study of blood T cell repertoires in COVID-19. On the study more broadly: Acute and convalescent COVID-19 samples came from the United States, Italy and Spain. T cells, B-cell-depleted T cells, or PBMCs provided the cDNA or gDNA that served as material.

Here immunoSEQ multiplex PCR was the method, and the copy in TCRdb shows in-frame clones only, minus some. The sample has 350,000 to 450,000 clones, around 87% seen once. Germline CDR1 and CDR2: MDHEN and SYDVKM. Trimming took 3 bases from V and 2 from J, leaving 14 bases between them. The CDR3 is 16 amino acids. The sequenced sample consisted of peripheral blood. The chain employs TRBV28 and TRBJ1-5; weak D call: TRBD1 (6 bases). The sequence was collected from a woman in her fifties or sixties with COVID-19, enrolled during active disease. CDR3 sequence: CASSFFRGTRNQPQHF. The CDR3 nucleotides are TGTGCCAGCAGTTTCTTTAGGGGGACGCGCAATCAGCCCCAGCATTTT.